The 20 T cell receptor beta chains given below trace back to one sample, sequenced in a study of T cell responses to AZD1222 COVID-19 vaccine. The protocol was immunoSEQ multiplex PCR, while the TCRdb copy is restricted to in-frame clones and leaves out a portion. The table lists around 130,000 clones, 88% of them singletons, with 18% in the top ten. Sequenced here: peripheral blood, sampled on day 0 of MenACWY control vaccination. Receptors originate from an adult in good health.

The chain recombines TRBV28 with TRBJ1-3; D not certain. V lost 7 bases and J lost 2, with 6 bases in between. This CDR3 has 12 amino acids. The germline V gene has CDR1 MDHEN and CDR2 SYDVKM. The chain's CDR3 is CASTSAGNTIYF. The CDR3 DNA follows: TGTGCCAGCACGAGTGCTGGAAACACCATATATTTT.

J is TRBJ1-4 and V is TRBV24-1; the D gene is possibly TRBD1 (6 bases). Trimming left V 12 bases short and J 3 bases short, with 13 bases between. The CDR3 extends over 13 amino acids. Germline V CDR1 and CDR2: KGHDR, SFDVKD. The CDR3 sequence is CAAQRGANEKLFF. For the CDR3, the DNA is TGTGCCGCGCAAAGGGGGGCTAATGAAAAACTGTTTTTT.

CDR3 bases: TGTGCCAGCCGCTCTTATACCGGGAGAATCTACGAGCAGTACTTC. It codes for CASRSYTGRIYEQYF. The chain couples TRBV28 to TRBJ2-7, with D possibly matching TRBD2 (6 bases). Germline CDR1 reads MDHEN; CDR2 reads SYDVKM. The V end lost 8 bases, the J end lost 3 bases, and 20 bases lay between the germline ends. This CDR3 is 15 amino acids long.

The chain links TRBV20-1 to TRBJ2-7; TRBD2 might be the D (5 bases). The CDR3 loop spans 11 amino acids. The V end lost 3 bases, the J end lost 4 bases, and 7 bases lay between the germline ends. The germline V gene has CDR1 DFQATT and CDR2 SNEGSKA (reference sequence). DNA of the CDR3: TGCAGTGCTAGCCCGGGGTACGAGCAGTACTTC. It yields the protein CSASPGYEQYF.

The V gene is TRBV4-1, the J gene TRBJ2-3; TRBD2 agrees at 7 bases. Germline V gene sequence: CDR1 MGHRA, CDR2 YSYEKL. The length of the CDR3 is 14 residues. The V segment lost 4 bases and the J segment 1 base; nucleotides outside the gene matches: 2. CDR3 residues: CASSLSGGTDTQYF. DNA of the CDR3: TGCGCCAGCAGCCTCAGCGGGGGCACAGATACGCAGTATTTT.

The chain's CDR3 is CASSVSRGQETQYF. For the CDR3, the DNA is TGCGCCAGCAGTGTCTCGAGGGGACAAGAGACCCAGTACTTC. The rearrangement uses TRBV10-2 and TRBJ2-5; D tentatively fits TRBD1 or TRBD2 (5 bases each). The CDR3 length is 14 residues. Trimming removed 4 bases from V and 2 bases from J, with 11 bases in between. Germline-derived CDR1 and CDR2 are WSHSY and SAAADI.

The J gene is TRBJ2-7, the V gene TRBV19; TRBD2 agrees at 7 bases. Germline V gene sequence: CDR1 LNHDA, CDR2 SQIVND (reference sequence). V shed 0 bases, J shed 3 bases, and the junction held 2 bases outside the gene matches. CDR3 length equals 14 residues. CDR3 sequence (DNA): TGTGCCAGTAGTATAGAGTCGGGGGGCTACGAGCAGTACTTC. It codes for CASSIESGGYEQYF.

The V and J genes are TRBV28 and TRBJ2-7; D uncertain. V lost 3 bases and J lost 6, with 9 bases in between. The CDR3 spans 12 residues. Germline V gene data show CDR1 as MDHEN and CDR2 as SYDVKM. The DNA for the CDR3 is TGTGCCAGCAGTTTTGAGGTAGGCGAGCAGTACTTC. Protein product: CASSFEVGEQYF.

This rearrangement joins TRBV25-1 to TRBJ1-1; 9 bases are a match to TRBD1. With 5 bases clipped from V and 5 bases from J, the junction kept 15 bases outside the gene matches. The CDR3 contains 17 residues. Germline loops: CDR1 MGHDK, CDR2 SYGVNS. For the CDR3, the DNA is TGTGCCAGCAGTCCTAGGACAGGGGCGAGAGTGTGGACTGAAGCTTTCTTT. Amino acid sequence: CASSPRTGARVWTEAFF.

The CDR3 spells CASSFRSRTSDPSYEQYF. The CDR3 DNA follows: TGTGCCAGCAGCTTTAGGTCTCGGACTAGCGACCCCTCCTACGAGCAGTACTTC. V gene TRBV13 combines with J gene TRBJ2-7; TRBD2 aligns across 9 bases. CDR1 is PRHDT, CDR2 FYEKMQ, per germline (reference sequence). This CDR3 region has 18 residues. V was clipped by 3 bases and J by 0 bases; unmatched bases: 12.

This clone was observed a single time. The rearrangement links TRBV10-3 to TRBJ2-7; perhaps TRBD1 as D (5 bases). CDR1 and CDR2 (germline): ENHRY, SYGVKD. V was pared by 0 bases and J by 9 bases, with 18 bases between. The CDR3 sequence is 15 residues long. CDR3: CAISESAQDLRGQYF. CDR3 bases: TGTGCCATCAGTGAGTCAGCACAGGATCTACGAGGGCAGTACTTC.

The rearrangement joins TRBV7-9 to TRBJ1-3; D gene ambiguous. Trimming pared 3 bases from V and 3 bases from J, leaving 12 bases between. This CDR3 spans 15 amino acids. The germline V gene encodes CDR1 SEHNR and CDR2 FQNEAQ (reference sequence). CDR3 DNA: TGTGCCAGCAGCTTTGCCGGGGTTGGTGGAAACACCATATATTTT. Encoded protein: CASSFAGVGGNTIYF.

The V and J genes are TRBV5-6 and TRBJ1-3; a possible D gene is TRBD1 (5 bases). Germline V gene lookup returns CDR1 SGHDT and CDR2 YYEEEE. The CDR3 spans 16 residues. V was clipped by 2 bases and J by 3 bases, with 15 bases between them. CDR3 bases: TGTGCCAGCAGCTTATTGCGTGGGCAGGGTGGAAACACCATATATTTT. As protein: CASSLLRGQGGNTIYF.

This chain uses TRBV28 with TRBJ1-2, with TRBD1 identical over 8 bases. CDR3 size: 16 residues. Germline V CDR1 and CDR2: MDHEN, SYDVKM. Losses at the gene ends were 2 bases for V and 3 bases for J; bases not matched to a gene: 8. The CDR3 nucleotides are TGTGCCAGCAGTTTAACCCCACGGACAGGGCACTATGGCTACACCTTC. Its protein product is CASSLTPRTGHYGYTF.

The V gene is TRBV27, the J gene TRBJ1-5, with 9 bases matching TRBD1. The CDR3 contains 17 residues. Germline V CDR1 and CDR2: MNHEY, SMNVEV (reference sequence). The trim removed 4 bases at V and 6 bases at J, leaving 13 bases unmatched. CDR3 DNA: TGTGCCAGCAGTTCGAAACTAACAGGGGGCGGAAGTCAGCCCCAGCATTTT. It is translated as CASSSKLTGGGSQPQHF.

The chain links TRBV5-1 to TRBJ1-2, with TRBD1 matching over 8 bases. CDR3 length: 15 amino acids. Losses at the gene ends were 4 bases for V and 7 bases for J; bases not matched to a gene: 12. CDR1 is SGHRS and CDR2 is YFSETQ in the germline V gene. The CDR3 coding sequence is TGCGCCAGCAGCCAAACCCGACAGGGGATTTTTGGCTACACCTTC. It translates to CASSQTRQGIFGYTF.

This chain uses TRBV18 with TRBJ1-2, with a possible D match to TRBD1 (6 bases). Germline loops: CDR1 KGHSH, CDR2 LQKENI. Trimming took off 2 bases at V and 6 bases at J, with 10 bases between the two ends. The CDR3 is 13 residues long. CDR3 in DNA: TGTGCCAGCTCACCAAGGACAGCTAATGGCTACACCTTC. It specifies CASSPRTANGYTF.

The rearrangement joins TRBV3-1 (or the pseudogene TRBV3-2) to TRBJ2-3; D uncertain. V lost 1 base to trimming and J lost 6 bases, with 8 bases between them. The CDR3 is 13 residues long. CDR1 LGHDT and CDR2 YNNKEL come from the germline V gene (reference sequence). This CDR3 is CASSQASWDTQYF. The CDR3 DNA follows: TGTGCCAGCAGCCAAGCCTCGTGGGATACGCAGTATTTT.

The J gene is TRBJ2-7, the V gene TRBV9; TRBD2 might be the D (6 bases). This CDR3 spans 13 amino acids. The V gene's germline CDR1 is SGDLS and CDR2 YYNGEE. Trimming pared 2 bases from V and 6 bases from J, leaving 12 bases between. This chain's CDR3 is CASSVRGAGEQYF. The CDR3 DNA is TGTGCCAGCAGCGTGCGCGGGGCCGGCGAGCAGTACTTC.

The rearrangement joins TRBV23-1 to TRBJ2-7; D is uncertain. TRBV23-1 counts as an open reading frame of uncertain function. This CDR3 spans 15 amino acids. The ends were cut back, 0 bases at V and 2 bases at J, with 11 bases in the middle. In DNA, the CDR3 is TGCGCCAGCAGTCAATCGAGGAGACCCACCTACGAGCAGTACTTC. This gives the protein CASSQSRRPTYEQYF.